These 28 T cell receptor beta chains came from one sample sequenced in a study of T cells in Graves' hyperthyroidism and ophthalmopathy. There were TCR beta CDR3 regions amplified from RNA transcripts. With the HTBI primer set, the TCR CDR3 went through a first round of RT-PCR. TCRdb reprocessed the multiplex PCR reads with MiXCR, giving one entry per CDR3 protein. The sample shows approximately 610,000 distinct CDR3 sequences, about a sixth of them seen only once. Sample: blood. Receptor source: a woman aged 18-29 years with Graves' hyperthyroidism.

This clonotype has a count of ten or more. The CDR3 DNA reads as TGTGCCAGCAGCTTAGGACAGCAGAATGAAAAACTGTTTTTT. Residues: CASSLGQQNEKLFF. This chain links TRBV9 with TRBJ1-4; TRBD1 might be the D (6 bases). The germline gives CDR1 SGDLS, CDR2 YYNGEE. CDR3 length: 14 amino acids. The ends were cut back, 4 bases at V and 5 bases at J, with 12 bases in the middle.

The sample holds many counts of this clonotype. The DNA of the CDR3 is TGTGCCAGCAGTTTGTTGGCTAGCGGGAGGGCCGACGAGCAGTACTTC. Residues: CASSLLASGRADEQYF. The chain is built from TRBV12-3 or TRBV12-4 and TRBJ2-7; TRBD2 aligns across 12 bases. The CDR3 is 16 residues long. V trimming: 3 bases; J trimming: 5 bases; junction bases outside the gene matches: 8.

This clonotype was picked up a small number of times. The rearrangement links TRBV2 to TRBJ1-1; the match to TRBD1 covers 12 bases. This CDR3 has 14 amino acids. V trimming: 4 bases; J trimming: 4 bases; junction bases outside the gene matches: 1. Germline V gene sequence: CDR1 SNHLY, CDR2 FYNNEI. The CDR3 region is CASSGDRGPTEAFF. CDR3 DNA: TGTGCCAGCAGTGGGGACAGGGGGCCCACTGAAGCTTTCTTT.

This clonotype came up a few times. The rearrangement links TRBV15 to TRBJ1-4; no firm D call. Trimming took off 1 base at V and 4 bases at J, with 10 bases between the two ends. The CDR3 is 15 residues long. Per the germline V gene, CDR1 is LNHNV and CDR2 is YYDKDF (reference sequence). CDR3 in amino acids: CATSRAAGINEKLFF. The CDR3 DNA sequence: TGTGCCACCAGCAGAGCGGCAGGCATTAATGAAAAACTGTTTTTT.

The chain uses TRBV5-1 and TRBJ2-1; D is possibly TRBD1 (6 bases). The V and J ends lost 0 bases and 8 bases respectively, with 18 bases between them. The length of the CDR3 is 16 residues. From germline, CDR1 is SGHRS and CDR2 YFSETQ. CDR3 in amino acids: CASSLVGQGRIYEQFF. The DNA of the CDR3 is TGCGCCAGCAGCTTGGTGGGGCAGGGGCGAATTTATGAGCAGTTCTTC.

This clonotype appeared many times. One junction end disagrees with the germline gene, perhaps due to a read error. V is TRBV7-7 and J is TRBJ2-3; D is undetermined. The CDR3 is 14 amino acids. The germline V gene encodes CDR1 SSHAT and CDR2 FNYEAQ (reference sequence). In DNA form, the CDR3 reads TGTGCTAGCAGCCCCCCTGGTCGCACAGATACGCAGTATTTT. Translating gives CASSPPGRTDTQYF.

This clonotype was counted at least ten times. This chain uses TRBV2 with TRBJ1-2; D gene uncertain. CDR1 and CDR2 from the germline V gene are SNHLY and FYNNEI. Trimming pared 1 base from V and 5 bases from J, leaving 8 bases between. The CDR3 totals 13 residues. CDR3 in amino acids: CASSEGKRYGYTF. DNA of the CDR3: TGTGCCAGCAGTGAAGGGAAGCGATATGGCTACACCTTC. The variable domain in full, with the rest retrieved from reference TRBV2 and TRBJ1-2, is EPEVTQTPSHQVTQMGQEVILRCVPISNHLYFYWYRQILGQKVEFLVSFYNNEISEKSEIFDDQFSVERPDGSNFTLKIRSTKLEDSAMYFCASSEGKRYGYTFGSGTRLTVV.

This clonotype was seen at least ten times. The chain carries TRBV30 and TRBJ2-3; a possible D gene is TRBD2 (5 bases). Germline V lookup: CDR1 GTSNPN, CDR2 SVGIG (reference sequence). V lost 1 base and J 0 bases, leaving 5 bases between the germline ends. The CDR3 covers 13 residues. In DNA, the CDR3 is TGTGCCTGGAGTGGGACTAGCACAGATACGCAGTATTTT. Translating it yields CAWSGTSTDTQYF.

The CDR3 here is CSARDRYSTGVGSGSYNEQFF. The CDR3 nucleotides read TGCAGTGCTAGAGATCGTTATTCTACAGGAGTCGGGAGTGGATCCTACAATGAGCAGTTCTTC. The chain has TRBV20-1 and TRBJ2-1, with D maybe TRBD2 (6 bases). Trimming removed 0 bases at V and 1 base at J, with 28 bases between. This CDR3 has 21 residues. Germline V gene lookup returns CDR1 DFQATT and CDR2 SNEGSKA (reference sequence).

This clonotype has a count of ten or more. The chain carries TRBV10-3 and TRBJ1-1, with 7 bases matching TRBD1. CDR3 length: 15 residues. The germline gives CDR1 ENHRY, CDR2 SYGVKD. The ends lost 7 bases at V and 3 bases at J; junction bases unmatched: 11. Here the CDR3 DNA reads TGTGCCATCACACCAGGGACAGCGGGCTACACTGAAGCTTTCTTT. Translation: CAITPGTAGYTEAFF.

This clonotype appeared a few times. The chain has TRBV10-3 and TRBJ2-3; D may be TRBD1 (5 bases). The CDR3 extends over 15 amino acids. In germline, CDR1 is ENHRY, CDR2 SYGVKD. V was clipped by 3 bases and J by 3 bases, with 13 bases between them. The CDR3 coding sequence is TGTGCCATCAGTGAAAAAGGGGATAGGACAGATACGCAGTATTTT. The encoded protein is CAISEKGDRTDTQYF.

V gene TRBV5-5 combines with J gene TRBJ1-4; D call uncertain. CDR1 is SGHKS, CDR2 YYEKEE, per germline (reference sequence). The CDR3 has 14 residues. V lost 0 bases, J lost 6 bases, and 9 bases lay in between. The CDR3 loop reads CASSLVASDEKLFF. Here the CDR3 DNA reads TGTGCCAGCAGCTTGGTGGCATCGGATGAAAAACTGTTTTTT.

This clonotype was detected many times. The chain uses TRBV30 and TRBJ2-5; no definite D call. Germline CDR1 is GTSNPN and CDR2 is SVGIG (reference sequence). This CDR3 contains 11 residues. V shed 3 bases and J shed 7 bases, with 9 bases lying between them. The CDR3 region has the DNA TGTGCCTGGAGCGCAAGTAGGACCCAGTACTTC. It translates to CAWSASRTQYF.

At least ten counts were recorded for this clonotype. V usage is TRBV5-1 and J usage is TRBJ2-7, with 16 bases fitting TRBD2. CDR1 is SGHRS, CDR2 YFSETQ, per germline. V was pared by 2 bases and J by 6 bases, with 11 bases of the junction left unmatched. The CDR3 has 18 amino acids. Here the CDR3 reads CASSFLGTSGRGAGEQYF. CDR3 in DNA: TGCGCCAGCAGCTTTTTAGGGACTAGCGGGAGGGGCGCGGGCGAGCAGTACTTC.

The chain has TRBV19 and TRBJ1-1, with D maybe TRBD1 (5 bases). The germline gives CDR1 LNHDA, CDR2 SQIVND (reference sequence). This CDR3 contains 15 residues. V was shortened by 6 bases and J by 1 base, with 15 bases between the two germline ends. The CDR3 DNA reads TGTGCCAGTAGGGGGCCCGGACGGAAGAACACTGAAGCTTTCTTT. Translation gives CASRGPGRKNTEAFF.

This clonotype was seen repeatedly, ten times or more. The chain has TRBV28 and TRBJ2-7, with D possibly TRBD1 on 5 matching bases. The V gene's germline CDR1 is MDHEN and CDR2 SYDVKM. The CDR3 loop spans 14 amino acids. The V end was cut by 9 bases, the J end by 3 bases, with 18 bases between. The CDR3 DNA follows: TGTGCCAGTACTCAGGGAAGCGCTCTCTACGAGCAGTACTTC. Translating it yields CASTQGSALYEQYF.

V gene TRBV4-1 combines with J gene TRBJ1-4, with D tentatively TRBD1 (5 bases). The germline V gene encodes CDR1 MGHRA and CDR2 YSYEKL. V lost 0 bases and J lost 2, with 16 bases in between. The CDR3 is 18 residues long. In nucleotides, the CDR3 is TGCGCCAGCAGCCAAGATGAGTTAAGGGACCCCACTAATGAAAAACTGTTTTTT. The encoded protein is CASSQDELRDPTNEKLFF.

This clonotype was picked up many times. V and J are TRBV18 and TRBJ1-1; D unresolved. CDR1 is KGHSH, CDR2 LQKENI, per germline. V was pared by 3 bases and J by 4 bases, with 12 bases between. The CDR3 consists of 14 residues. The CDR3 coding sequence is TGTGCCAGCTCACCCCTCGTGGGGAGCACTGAAGCTTTCTTT. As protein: CASSPLVGSTEAFF.

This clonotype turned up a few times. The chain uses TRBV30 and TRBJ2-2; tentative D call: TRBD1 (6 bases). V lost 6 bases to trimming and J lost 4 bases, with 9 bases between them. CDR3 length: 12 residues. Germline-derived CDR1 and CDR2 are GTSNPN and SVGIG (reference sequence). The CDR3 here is CACRGITGELFF. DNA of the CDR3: TGTGCCTGCAGGGGTATCACCGGGGAGCTGTTTTTT.

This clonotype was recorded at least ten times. The DNA of the CDR3 is TGTGCCAGCAGTGAAGTGTGGACTAGCGCGAGGGGTTACTACGAGCAGTACTTC. Translated: CASSEVWTSARGYYEQYF. The genes are TRBV2 and TRBJ2-7; 9 positions match TRBD2. The CDR3 has 18 residues. Unmatched junction bases numbered 13, after V lost 1 base and J lost 3 bases. CDR1 is SNHLY, CDR2 FYNNEI, per germline.

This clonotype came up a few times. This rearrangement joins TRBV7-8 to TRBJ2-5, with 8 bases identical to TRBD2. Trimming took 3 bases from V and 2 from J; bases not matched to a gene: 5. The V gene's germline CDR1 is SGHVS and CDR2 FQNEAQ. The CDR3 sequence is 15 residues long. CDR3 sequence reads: CASSFWAGGQETQYF. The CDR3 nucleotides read TGTGCCAGCAGCTTTTGGGCGGGGGGTCAAGAGACCCAGTACTTC.

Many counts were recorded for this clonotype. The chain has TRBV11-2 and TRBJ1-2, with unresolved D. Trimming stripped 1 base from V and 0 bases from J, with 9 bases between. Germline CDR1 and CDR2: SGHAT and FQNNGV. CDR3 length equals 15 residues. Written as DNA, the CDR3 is TGTGCCAGCAGCTTAGTCGACAAACCTAACTATGGCTACACCTTC. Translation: CASSLVDKPNYGYTF.

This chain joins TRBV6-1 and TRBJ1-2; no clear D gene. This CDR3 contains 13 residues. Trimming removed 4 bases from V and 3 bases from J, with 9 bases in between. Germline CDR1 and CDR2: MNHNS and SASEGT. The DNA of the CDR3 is TGTGCCAGCAGTGTTGGGGATTACTATGGCTACACCTTC. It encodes CASSVGDYYGYTF.

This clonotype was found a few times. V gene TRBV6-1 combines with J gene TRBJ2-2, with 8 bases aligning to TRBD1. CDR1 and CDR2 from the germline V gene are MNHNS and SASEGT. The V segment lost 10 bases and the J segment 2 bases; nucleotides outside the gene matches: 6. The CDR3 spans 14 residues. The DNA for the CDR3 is TGTGCCAATAGGGGACAGGCAAACACCGGGGAGCTGTTTTTT. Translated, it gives CANRGQANTGELFF.

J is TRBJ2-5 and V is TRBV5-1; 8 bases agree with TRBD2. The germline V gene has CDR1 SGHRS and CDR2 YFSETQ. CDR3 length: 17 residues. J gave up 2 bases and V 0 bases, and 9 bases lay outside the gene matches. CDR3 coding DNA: TGCGCCAGCAGCTTGGCCAACTCGGGAGGGATTCAAGAGACCCAGTACTTC. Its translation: CASSLANSGGIQETQYF.

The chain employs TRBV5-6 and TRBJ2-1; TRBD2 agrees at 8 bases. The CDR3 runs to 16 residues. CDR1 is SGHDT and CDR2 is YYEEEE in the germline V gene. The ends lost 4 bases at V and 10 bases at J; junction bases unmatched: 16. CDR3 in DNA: TGTGCCAGCAGCAAACCGGGACTAGGGACCTCGGGGGAGCAGTTCTTC. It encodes CASSKPGLGTSGEQFF.

CDR3 region: CASSLGKAGEVNTQYF. CDR3 bases: TGTGCCAGCAGCTTAGGAAAAGCGGGAGAGGTCAATACGCAGTATTTT. The rearrangement links TRBV7-9 to TRBJ2-3; 8 bases match TRBD2. Trimming took 1 base from V and 7 from J; bases not matched to a gene: 10. The CDR3 sequence is 16 residues long. In germline, CDR1 is SEHNR, CDR2 FQNEAQ (reference sequence).

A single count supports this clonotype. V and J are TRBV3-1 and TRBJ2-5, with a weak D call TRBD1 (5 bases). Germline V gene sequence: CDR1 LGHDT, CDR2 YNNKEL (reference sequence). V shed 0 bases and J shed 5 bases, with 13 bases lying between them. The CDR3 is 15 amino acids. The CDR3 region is CASSQDRVRWETQYF. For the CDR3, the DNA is TGTGCCAGCAGCCAAGACAGGGTGAGATGGGAGACCCAGTACTTC.